This T cell receptor beta chain is from a study of blood T cells in healthy people across ages. The use of a sample-barcoded 5' primer and a J-beta primer mix characterized a second PCR of about 7 to 12 cycles. TCRdb analysed the 5' RACE reads with MiXCR anew, one entry per CDR3 protein. The top ten clones hold around 3% of a sample with about 780,000 distinct CDR3 sequences, around 24% of them seen once. The CDR3 spans 15 residues. Germline CDR1 and CDR2: SGHVS and FNYEAQ. Trimming removed 4 bases from V and 8 bases from J; junction bases left unmatched: 9. The same specimen was also included in a second study, on T cells of mothers and their children.

Sequencing was done on a sample of blood. This rearrangement joins TRBV7-6 to TRBJ1-4; 8 bases line up with TRBD1. The receptor comes from a boy aged 5-17 years in good health. CDR3 in DNA: TGTGCCAGCAGCTCCGAAAGGGACAGGCAAGAAAAACTGTTTTTT. It yields the protein CASSSERDRQEKLFF.